This T cell receptor beta chain was observed in a study of T-cell memory formation after mild COVID-19. Each CDR3 protein is one row after TCRdb ran MiXCR on the 5' RACE reads. This sample has hundreds of thousands of distinct CDR3 sequences, with 15% to 20% found just once. This clonotype was counted between two and nine times. V was shortened by 4 bases and J by 8 bases, with 9 bases between the two germline ends. Per the germline V gene, CDR1 is LNHNV and CDR2 is YYDKDF (reference sequence). This CDR3 has 12 residues. This chain uses TRBV15 with TRBJ2-4; no definite D call. The clonotype originates from an adult woman who had mild COVID-19 (a few samples of this study predate the infection). Cell type and time point are not known. Sample: PBMCs or a T cell subset sorted from them (not recorded which). CDR3: CATSTTGYIQYF. The DNA for the CDR3 is TGTGCCACCAGCACAACTGGGTACATTCAGTACTTC.